Listed below are T cell receptor beta chains from one sample, sequenced in a study of T cell responses to AZD1222 COVID-19 vaccine. Assay: immunoSEQ multiplex PCR; the TCRdb copy retains only in-frame clones and omits some. The sample holds 74,000 or so clones, 70% to 90% seen once. The material was peripheral blood, obtained on day 0 of AZD1222 vaccination. The receptors were sampled from an adult in good health. Each CDR3 is given with its conserved first and last residue. A D gene is named only where the DNA matches it firmly. Some rows have no size entry. The others give once, few or many, or a class for an expanded clone.

J	D	size	V	DNA	CDR3
TRBJ1-6	TRBD1	-	TRBV10-2	TGCGCCAGCAGTGGACAGGGCTATAATTCACCCCTCCACTTT	CASSGQGYNSPLHF
TRBJ2-1	TRBD2	-	TRBV5-1	TGCGCCAGCAGCTATACTTCGACGCTTGAGACTAGCGGAAACAATGAGCAGTTCTTC	CASSYTSTLETSGNNEQFF
TRBJ1-4	-	-	TRBV5-1	TGCGCCAGCAGAGAGGGAGCAACTAATGAAAAACTGTTTTTT	CASREGATNEKLFF
TRBJ2-7	-	few	TRBV13	TGTGCCAGCAGCTTCCAATACGAGCAGTACTTC	CASSFQYEQYF
TRBJ1-1	-	-	TRBV2	TGTGCCAGCAGGGGCGGGGTCGGAAACATGAACACTGAAGCTTTCTTT	CASRGGVGNMNTEAFF
TRBJ2-5	TRBD2	-	TRBV12-3/TRBV12-4	TGTGCCAGCAGCCGGACTAGCCCAGAGACCCAGTACTTC	CASSRTSPETQYF
TRBJ1-2	TRBD1	-	TRBV5-8	TGTGCCAGCAGCTTGGGAGGGGGCTGGAACTATGGCTACACCTTC	CASSLGGGWNYGYTF
TRBJ1-1	-	few	TRBV11-2	TGTGCCAGCAGCTCCTACACTGAAGCTTTCTTT	CASSSYTEAFF
TRBJ2-1	TRBD2	-	TRBV7-9	TGTGCCAGCAGCGGAGGACTAGCGGGGTTCAGTGAGCAGTTCTTC	CASSGGLAGFSEQFF
TRBJ1-3	-	-	TRBV7-7	TGTGCTAGCAGCTTGCATATAAGAAGCTCTGGAAACACCATATATTTT	CASSLHIRSSGNTIYF
TRBJ1-5	-	-	TRBV3-1/TRBV3-2	TGTGCCAGCAGCGCGAGGGTCGGCAATCAGCCCCAGCATTTT	CASSARVGNQPQHF
TRBJ2-1	TRBD2	-	TRBV7-8	TGTGCCAGCAGCTCAAGGACTAGCGGGGCGGTGAATGAGCAGTTCTTC	CASSSRTSGAVNEQFF
TRBJ1-1	-	-	TRBV7-9	TGTGCCAGCAGTCAGACAGGCATTAACACTGAAGCTTTCTTT	CASSQTGINTEAFF
TRBJ1-1	-	-	TRBV6-5	TGTGCCAGCAGTTCACTCCAAGTCGGGGGCACTGAAGCTTTCTTT	CASSSLQVGGTEAFF
TRBJ1-1	-	-	TRBV5-1	TGCGCCAGCAGCCCTCGCGAGACCACTGAAGCTTTCTTT	CASSPRETTEAFF
TRBJ1-1	-	-	TRBV9	TGTGCCAGCAGCGCAGGAGGGTATAACACTGAAGCTTTCTTT	CASSAGGYNTEAFF
TRBJ2-7	TRBD1	-	TRBV29-1	TGCAGCGTCGGGGGACAGGCCGCCTACGAGCAGTACTTC	CSVGGQAAYEQYF
TRBJ1-5	-	-	TRBV6-5	TGTGCCAGCCGTCCAGGGTACAATCAGCCCCAGCATTTT	CASRPGYNQPQHF
TRBJ2-3	-	-	TRBV10-3	TGTGCCATCAGTGAAGGCAAAGGGGGCACAGATACGCAGTATTTT	CAISEGKGGTDTQYF
TRBJ1-5	-	once	TRBV7-9	TGTGCCAGCAGCTTAATCGCTGGGGCGCCCCAGCATTTT	CASSLIAGAPQHF
TRBJ1-2	-	-	TRBV7-9	TGTGCCAGCAGCCCCGGGACGGCCCTAGGAGGCTACACCTTC	CASSPGTALGGYTF
TRBJ1-5	-	once	TRBV12-3/TRBV12-4	TGTGCCAGCCTCCAGGGGAACGGGCAGCCCCAGCATTTT	CASLQGNGQPQHF
TRBJ1-5	-	-	TRBV9	TGTGCCAGCAGCTTAATGGACGGAATTAATCAGCCCCAGCATTTT	CASSLMDGINQPQHF
TRBJ2-3	-	few	TRBV14	TGTGCCAGCAGCCAGAGTTATCGGCACACAGATACGCAGTATTTT	CASSQSYRHTDTQYF
TRBJ1-5	-	-	TRBV2	TGTGCCAGCAGACTAACGGGGGGGGAGTCGCATCAGCCCCAGCATTTT	CASRLTGGESHQPQHF
TRBJ1-2	-	few	TRBV11-1	TGTGCCAGCAGCTTAGCAGTAACGGACTATGGCTACACCTTC	CASSLAVTDYGYTF
TRBJ2-1	TRBD2	once	TRBV5-4	TGTGCCAGCAGCTTGGCGGGGGGGCTCTACAATGAGCAGTTCTTC	CASSLAGGLYNEQFF
TRBJ1-1	-	-	TRBV3-1/TRBV3-2	TGTGCCAGCAGCACCTGGACAGCGAACACTGAAGCTTTCTTT	CASSTWTANTEAFF
TRBJ1-1	-	-	TRBV24-1	TGTGCCACCGGGATACAGGGTAGGCTGAACACTGAAGCTTTCTTT	CATGIQGRLNTEAFF
TRBJ1-1	-	-	TRBV9	TGTGCCAGCAGCGTACAGGGACTGCATCCGGGCACTGAAGCTTTCTTT	CASSVQGLHPGTEAFF
TRBJ1-2	TRBD1	few	TRBV7-2	TGTGCCAGCAGCTTAGCTCAGACAGGGGTAGGGGGCTACACCTTC	CASSLAQTGVGGYTF
TRBJ1-6	-	-	TRBV6-6	TGTGCCAGCAGCCAGGGGAAGGACGGTTTCCAGGCCCTCCACTTT	CASSQGKDGFQALHF
TRBJ2-7	-	-	TRBV9	TGTGCCAGCAGCCCTGAGCCCGACTACGAGCAGTACTTC	CASSPEPDYEQYF
TRBJ2-1	TRBD1	once	TRBV19	TGTGCCAGTAGTCCGATGGGACAGGGGGCTTTGTTCTTC	CASSPMGQGALFF
TRBJ1-1	TRBD1	-	TRBV28	TGTGCCAGCAGTTTCAGTGACAGGGGTGGTGAAGCTTTCTTT	CASSFSDRGGEAFF
TRBJ1-2	TRBD1	-	TRBV7-9	TGTGCCAGTATCGACTCGACAGGGAGGGGCTCGGCCTTC	CASIDSTGRGSAF
TRBJ1-1	TRBD1	-	TRBV27	TGTGCCAGCAGTTCGTATCGGACAGGGCTGGGAAACATGAACACTGAAGCTTTCTTT	CASSSYRTGLGNMNTEAFF
TRBJ2-1	-	-	TRBV24-1	TGTGCCACCAGTGATTTTCCTCGGGTCGCCTACAATGAGCAGTTCTTC	CATSDFPRVAYNEQFF
TRBJ1-1	-	few	TRBV5-5	TGTGCCAGCAGTCGAGCACATTCTGAAGCTTTCTTT	CASSRAHSEAFF
TRBJ1-1	-	-	TRBV11-2	TGTGCCAGCAGCTTAGATCTCACTGAAGCTTTCTTT	CASSLDLTEAFF
TRBJ2-7	-	-	TRBV4-2	TGTGCCAGCAGCCAAGATCTCGACCCATACGAGCAGTACTTC	CASSQDLDPYEQYF
TRBJ2-1	-	-	TRBV7-4	TGTGCCAGCAGCTTCGTGGCGGGGCCCGGACGGCGGGGTGAGCAGTTCTTC	CASSFVAGPGRRGEQFF
TRBJ1-2	-	-	TRBV19	TGTGCCAGTCGGGGTCAGGTAACCTATGGCTACACCTTC	CASRGQVTYGYTF
TRBJ1-5	-	-	TRBV4-3	TGCGCCAGCAGCCAAGATACGGGGGGCGGTCAGCCCCAGCATTTT	CASSQDTGGGQPQHF
TRBJ2-5	TRBD1	-	TRBV5-1	TGCGCCAGCAGCTCGGGACAGTTGAGGGAGACCCAGTACTTC	CASSSGQLRETQYF
TRBJ2-5	-	-	TRBV7-3	TGTGCCAGCAGCTTAAGGGCGGGGAGAGGGGAGACCCAGTACTTC	CASSLRAGRGETQYF
TRBJ1-6	TRBD1	few	TRBV11-1	TGTGCCTGCTCTTCCGGACAGGGGAGTTTTTCACCCCTCCACTTT	CACSSGQGSFSPLHF
TRBJ2-7	-	-	TRBV4-2	TGTGCCAGCAGCCAAGTGGGGAGTGGCAGGGTGGTCCTCTACGAGCAGTACTTC	CASSQVGSGRVVLYEQYF
TRBJ2-7	TRBD1	-	TRBV25-1	TGTGCCAGCAGTCGCACCGGGACAGGTTTTAACTCCTACGAGCAGTACTTC	CASSRTGTGFNSYEQYF
TRBJ1-2	-	-	TRBV10-2	TGCGCCAGCAGTGGGGAGACTAAAAACTATGGCTACACCTTC	CASSGETKNYGYTF
TRBJ2-3	-	-	TRBV28	TGTGCCAGCTTCACCCCAGGGGTCCGCACAGATACGCAGTATTTT	CASFTPGVRTDTQYF
TRBJ2-7	-	-	TRBV12-3/TRBV12-4	TGTGCCAGCTCCCTGCGGGACGAGCAGTACTTC	CASSLRDEQYF